These T cell receptor beta chains were read from a single sample in a study of T-cell reconstitution after alpha-beta-depleted transplantation in children. Via MiXCR, TCRdb re-called the PCR reads, giving one row per CDR3 protein. This sample has roughly 500,000 distinct CDR3 sequences, with about 33% found just once. The source material was PBMCs from the stem cell graft donor, sampled from the stem cell graft. Every receptor here comes from a human donor who donated a stem cell graft to a child with aplastic anemia. CDR3s leave out the opening cysteine and the closing phenylalanine or tryptophan.

ASSLVQGAFGNTIY	14	TRBJ1-3	TRBV7-2
ASRLVGQATPQPYEQY	16	TRBJ2-7	TRBV12-2
ASSFTGVGQHEQY	13	TRBJ2-7	TRBV7-2
ASSPQGHTEAF	11	TRBJ1-1	TRBV18
ASSSSDRDYGYT	12	TRBJ1-2	TRBV28
ASRSQGREKLF	11	TRBJ1-4	TRBV25-1
ASREGVRETQY	11	TRBJ2-5	TRBV12-3/TRBV12-4
AIRGKGPQPQH	11	TRBJ1-5	TRBV10-3
ASSLGQEYTDTQY	13	TRBJ2-3	TRBV5-1
ASSFLRGGTDTQY	13	TRBJ2-3	TRBV12-3/TRBV12-4
ASRLTGGYGYT	11	TRBJ1-2	TRBV12-3/TRBV12-4
ASSQGRGVGELF	12	TRBJ2-2	TRBV14
ASSGRFGQGDGNTIY	15	TRBJ1-3	TRBV7-9
ASANARGRTEAF	12	TRBJ1-1	TRBV5-1
SAGGGRRSYNEQF	13	TRBJ2-1	TRBV20-1
ASSHPGQGATEAF	13	TRBJ1-1	TRBV4-1
SAATGDPYEQY	11	TRBJ2-7	TRBV20-1
SVEDWSTGRNTEAF	14	TRBJ1-1	TRBV29-1
ASSLRHISGANVLT	14	TRBJ2-6	TRBV7-3
ASSLGQYNYGYT	12	TRBJ1-2	TRBV5-1
ASSLNKDRVLLTDTQY	16	TRBJ2-3	TRBV11-2
ATSRDSRGRGKLF	13	TRBJ1-4	TRBV15
ASSDRASYYGYT	12	TRBJ1-2	TRBV12-3/TRBV12-4
ASRTKRGGQETQY	13	TRBJ2-5	TRBV12-3/TRBV12-4
ASRRTGTSGVSYNEQF	16	TRBJ2-1	TRBV6-2/TRBV6-3
ASSLLTPGGGNEAF	14	TRBJ1-1	TRBV27
SARDEGKADTQY	12	TRBJ2-3	TRBV20-1